The 27 T cell receptor beta chains presented below share a single source sample, sequenced in a study of T cell repertoires in cytomegalovirus infection. TCRdb redid the calling of the reads with MiXCR, one entry per CDR3 protein. The sample yields 450,000 to 600,000 distinct CDR3 sequences, about 33% seen once. These receptors' antigens are unknown. The sample consisted of cultured PBMCs, taken from culture after CMV antigen stimulation. These TCRs come from a human donor in good health (CMV status not recorded). Some clones in this sample may be carry-over from other donors' samples.

There are many counts of this clonotype. The chain links TRBV7-3 to TRBJ1-4, with D unresolved. The germline CDR1 and CDR2 sequences are SGHTA and FQGTGA. The CDR3 length is 17 residues. V was pared by 2 bases and J by 0 bases, with 13 bases between. CDR3 sequence: CASSLRGPRSTNEKLFF. The CDR3 DNA follows: TGTGCCAGCAGCTTACGAGGGCCCCGATCAACTAATGAAAAACTGTTTTTT. The whole variable domain, remainder taken from reference TRBV7-3 and TRBJ1-4, is GAGVSQTPSNKVTEKGKYVELRCDPISGHTALYWYRQSLGQGPEFLIYFQGTGAADDSGLPNDRFFAVRPEGSVSTLKIQRTERGDSAVYLCASSLRGPRSTNEKLFFGSGTQLSVL.

This clonotype was counted ten times or more. The chain carries TRBV11-2 and TRBJ2-7; D gene uncertain. Germline CDR1 and CDR2: SGHAT and FQNNGV. This CDR3 has 15 residues. Trimming shortened V by 0 bases and J by 7 bases, and 16 bases separated the two germline ends. Here the CDR3 reads CASSLESLPGLEQYV. As DNA, the CDR3 is TGTGCCAGCAGCTTAGAATCGCTCCCCGGTTTGGAGCAGTACGTC.

CDR3 sequence reads: CASSLHGFYTGELFF. CDR3 DNA: TGTGCCAGCAGTCTCCACGGCTTTTACACCGGGGAGCTGTTTTTT. The chain is built from TRBV28 and TRBJ2-2; D is uncertain. The CDR3 consists of 15 residues. Germline V lookup: CDR1 MDHEN, CDR2 SYDVKM. V was cut by 5 bases and J by 3 bases, with 13 bases left in between.

This clonotype has a handful of counts. The J gene is TRBJ2-5, the V gene TRBV19; TRBD2 matches at 15 bases. CDR3 length: 18 amino acids. After removal of 4 bases from V and 2 bases from J, the junction contained 8 bases not matched to a gene. In germline, CDR1 is LNHDA, CDR2 SQIVND (reference sequence). The CDR3 DNA follows: TGTGCCAGTAGTACCGGGACTAGCGGGAGGCCCCCTCAAGAGACCCAGTACTTC. Protein: CASSTGTSGRPPQETQYF.

This clonotype was seen a few times. The chain recombines TRBV19 with TRBJ2-7; D may be TRBD1 (5 bases). Trimming left V 0 bases short and J 2 bases short, with 8 bases between. Germline V gives CDR1 LNHDA, CDR2 SQIVND (reference sequence). The CDR3 has 14 amino acids. Written as DNA, the CDR3 is TGTGCCAGTAGTATAGATCAGGGTACCTACGAGCAGTACTTC. Residues: CASSIDQGTYEQYF.

In its sample, this clonotype was seen many times. The chain links TRBV7-9 to TRBJ1-1; D gene unclear. In germline, CDR1 is SEHNR, CDR2 FQNEAQ (reference sequence). The CDR3 covers 14 residues. With 5 bases removed from V and 2 bases from J, the gap between germline ends came to 12 bases. The chain's CDR3 is CASSLPGGNTEAFF. The DNA for the CDR3 is TGTGCCAGCAGCCTCCCAGGAGGAAACACTGAAGCTTTCTTT.

Only a few counts were recorded for this clonotype. The gene calls are TRBV28 and TRBJ1-3, with no clear D. V lost 2 bases, J lost 7 bases, and 9 bases lay in between. The CDR3 totals 13 residues. Germline V gives CDR1 MDHEN, CDR2 SYDVKM. CDR3 sequence (DNA): TGTGCCAGCAGTTTAGGGCTGGGTAACACCATATATTTT. Its protein is CASSLGLGNTIYF.

This clonotype was counted at least ten times. The chain has TRBV6-1 and TRBJ1-6; 9 bases map to TRBD1. The CDR3 runs to 16 residues. Germline CDR1 and CDR2: MNHNS and SASEGT. Losses at the gene ends were 4 bases for V and 6 bases for J; bases not matched to a gene: 7. CDR3: CASSADGTGPNSPLHF. The DNA of the CDR3 is TGTGCCAGCAGTGCCGACGGGACAGGGCCTAATTCACCCCTCCACTTT.

As for this clonotype: At one end the junction does not follow the germline gene, possibly because of a read error. The chain joins TRBV20-1 to TRBJ1-5, with a tentative D call TRBD1 (5 bases). CDR1 is DFQATT and CDR2 is SNEGSKA in the germline V gene (reference sequence). This CDR3 spans 14 amino acids. The DNA of the CDR3 is TGCAGTGCCGAAGTTACAGGCTTCAATCAGCCTCAGCATTTT. This codes for CSAEVTGFNQPQHF.

The chain joins TRBV7-2 to TRBJ2-3, with D tentatively TRBD1 (6 bases). This CDR3 has 15 amino acids. The ends were cut back, 5 bases at V and 2 bases at J, with 14 bases in the middle. Germline assignment: CDR1 SGHTA and CDR2 FQGNSA. The CDR3 here is CASSQQGRVTDTQYF. The CDR3 DNA sequence: TGTGCCAGCAGCCAACAGGGCCGGGTCACAGATACGCAGTATTTT.

This chain joins TRBV27 and TRBJ2-5; D is undetermined. Germline V gene data show CDR1 as MNHEY and CDR2 as SMNVEV (reference sequence). This CDR3 has 13 residues. The V gene lost 7 bases and the J gene lost 1 base, with 10 bases spanning the gap. The CDR3 DNA follows: TGTGCCAGCAAATTGAGCGTCCAAGAGACCCAGTACTTC. Translated, it gives CASKLSVQETQYF.

This clonotype was recorded a few times. The chain links TRBV3-1 to TRBJ2-7, with 10 bases that match TRBD2. CDR3 size: 17 residues. CDR1 and CDR2 (germline): LGHDT, YNNKEL (reference sequence). Trimming removed 4 bases from V and 0 bases from J; junction bases left unmatched: 9. The DNA of the CDR3 is TGTGCCAGCAGCCCGAGAAACGGACTAGCGGCCTCCTACGAGCAGTACTTC. It codes for CASSPRNGLAASYEQYF.

This clonotype was seen more than once but under ten times. The CDR3 is CASSLGGLAVTYNEQFF. The CDR3 DNA is TGTGCCAGCAGCTTAGGGGGTTTGGCGGTTACCTACAATGAGCAGTTCTTC. J is TRBJ2-1 and V is TRBV7-6; D is unresolved. V was clipped by 1 base and J by 2 bases, with 15 bases between them. This CDR3 spans 17 amino acids. Germline V lookup: CDR1 SGHVS, CDR2 FNYEAQ. Supplemented by reference TRBV7-6 and TRBJ2-1, the full variable domain reads GAGVSQSPRYKVTKRGQDVALRCDPISGHVSLYWYRQALGQGPEFLTYFNYEAQQDKSGLPNDRFSAERPEGSISTLTIQRTEQRDSAMYRCASSLGGLAVTYNEQFFGPGTRLTVL.

The rearrangement joins TRBV5-6 to TRBJ2-7; unclear D gene. CDR3 size: 11 residues. Germline lookup yields CDR1 SGHDT and CDR2 YYEEEE. V lost 3 bases and J lost 11, with 12 bases in between. CDR3: CASSSTTAKYF. As DNA, the CDR3 is TGTGCCAGCAGCTCTACTACAGCCAAGTACTTC.

This chain links TRBV7-3 with TRBJ2-7; 8 bases map to TRBD1. V dropped 6 bases and J dropped 5; count of bases not matched to a gene: 15. The length of the CDR3 is 16 residues. Germline V gene sequence: CDR1 SGHTA, CDR2 FQGTGA. CDR3 amino acids: CASSPDRQGARHEQYF. In nucleotides, the CDR3 is TGTGCCAGCAGTCCAGACAGGCAGGGGGCGCGGCACGAGCAGTACTTC.

This clonotype was seen a handful of times. The rearrangement uses TRBV15 and TRBJ1-6, with D possibly matching TRBD1 (6 bases). CDR3 size: 14 residues. Trimming removed 1 base from V and 5 bases from J, with 6 bases in between. CDR1 and CDR2 from the germline V gene are LNHNV and YYDKDF (reference sequence). The CDR3, as DNA: TGTGCCACCAGCAGAGCAGGGGATAATTCACCCCTCCACTTT. This translates into CATSRAGDNSPLHF.

The chain carries TRBV6-6 and TRBJ2-3; D unresolved. The CDR3 is 10 residues long. Germline V gives CDR1 MNHNY, CDR2 SVGAGI (reference sequence). V dropped 10 bases and J dropped 9 bases, with 11 bases sitting between them. CDR3 sequence reads: CATARGTQYF. The CDR3 nucleotides are TGTGCCACCGCCCGAGGCACGCAGTATTTT.

This clonotype appeared a few times. The chain links TRBV7-2 to TRBJ2-3, with unresolved D. The CDR3 contains 14 residues. Trimming pared 2 bases from V and 1 base from J, leaving 7 bases between. Germline CDR1 SGHTA, CDR2 FQGNSA. CDR3 amino acids: CASSLIGRTDTQYF. The CDR3 nucleotides read TGTGCCAGCAGCTTAATAGGACGCACAGATACGCAGTATTTT.

This clonotype was found a few times. The CDR3 is CASSQDEAGAGYEQYF. CDR3 sequence (DNA): TGCGCCAGCAGCCAAGATGAGGCGGGAGCGGGGTACGAGCAGTACTTC. The V gene is TRBV4-1, the J gene TRBJ2-7, with 7 nucleotides matching TRBD2. This CDR3 is 16 amino acids long. Germline values: CDR1 MGHRA, CDR2 YSYEKL. Unmatched junction bases numbered 9, after V lost 0 bases and J lost 4 bases.

The chain combines TRBV20-1 with TRBJ1-5; D is perhaps TRBD1 (6 bases). The CDR3 is 14 residues long. The V end was cut by 6 bases, the J end by 2 bases, with 14 bases between. CDR1 and CDR2 from the germline V gene are DFQATT and SNEGSKA (reference sequence). The chain's CDR3 is CSATGGMGNQPQHF. The CDR3 nucleotides read TGCAGTGCAACTGGGGGCATGGGCAATCAGCCCCAGCATTTT.

This clonotype appeared many times. This chain joins TRBV7-2 and TRBJ2-1; 7 bases map to TRBD2. The germline CDR1 and CDR2 sequences are SGHTA and FQGNSA. Trimming took 7 bases from V and 8 from J; bases not matched to a gene: 8. CDR3 size: 13 residues. This CDR3 is CASTSGISDEQFF. The CDR3 DNA sequence: TGTGCCAGCACAAGCGGGATTAGCGATGAGCAGTTCTTC.

This sequence joins TRBV12-3 or TRBV12-4 and TRBJ2-3; D gene unclear. V lost 1 base to trimming and J lost 2 bases, with 10 bases between them. CDR3 size: 15 residues. In DNA, the CDR3 is TGTGCCAGCAGTTTAGGTCGGCTACTCACAGATACGCAGTATTTT. This encodes CASSLGRLLTDTQYF.

This clonotype has just a few counts. This chain joins TRBV19 and TRBJ1-5, with D hard to call. In germline, CDR1 is LNHDA, CDR2 SQIVND (reference sequence). This CDR3 spans 13 amino acids. The V and J ends lost 4 bases and 5 bases respectively, with 9 bases between them. This CDR3 reads CASSRVGDQPQHF. Written as DNA, the CDR3 is TGTGCCAGTAGTAGGGTTGGGGATCAGCCCCAGCATTTT.

This clonotype was counted many times. V is TRBV7-2 and J is TRBJ1-1; 8 positions match TRBD1. V gave up 3 bases and J gave up 4 bases; unmatched junction bases: 4. This CDR3 has 14 residues. From germline, CDR1 is SGHTA and CDR2 FQGNSA. This CDR3 is CASSFTGGITEAFF. The CDR3 nucleotides read TGTGCCAGCAGCTTTACAGGGGGGATCACTGAAGCTTTCTTT.

This chain joins TRBV7-9 and TRBJ2-1; maybe TRBD2 (5 bases). The germline CDR1 and CDR2 sequences are SEHNR and FQNEAQ (reference sequence). With 4 bases removed from V and 9 bases from J, the gap between germline ends came to 13 bases. The CDR3 contains 13 residues. The CDR3 sequence is CASSSRGAVEQFF. The CDR3, as DNA: TGTGCCAGCAGCTCCCGGGGAGCGGTTGAGCAGTTCTTC.

The J gene is TRBJ2-5, the V gene TRBV5-4; D is unclear. The CDR3 sequence is 14 residues long. Trimming took 0 bases from V and 1 from J, leaving 7 bases between them. Germline V lookup: CDR1 SGHNT, CDR2 YYREEE (reference sequence). CDR3 region: CASSLVSVQETQYF. CDR3 sequence (DNA): TGTGCCAGCAGCTTGGTGTCAGTCCAAGAGACCCAGTACTTC.

This clonotype was seen repeatedly, ten times or more. V gene TRBV7-8 combines with J gene TRBJ2-6, with no clear D. Between the trimmed V and J ends, which lost 1 base and 0 bases, there was a span of 7 bases. Germline CDR1 is SGHVS and CDR2 is FQNEAQ. The CDR3 extends over 16 amino acids. This CDR3 is CASSLVRPSGANVLTF. The CDR3 DNA sequence: TGTGCCAGCAGCTTAGTCAGGCCCTCTGGGGCCAACGTCCTGACTTTC.